This is a list of T cell receptor beta chains from one sample in a study of OX40 agonist ivuxolimab in advanced cancers. Produced via immunoSEQ multiplex PCR; TCRdb's table is partial and in-frame only. The sample has about 68,000 clones, about nine tenths seen once. The source was CD4+ or CD8+ T cells sorted from blood, collected in a trial of the OX40 agonist ivuxolimab. The origin of the receptors is an adult with an advanced solid tumor such as melanoma, head and neck, liver or kidney cancer. The CDR3 runs from the conserved cysteine through the conserved F or W. Fields, in order: J gene, CDR3 length, clone size, D gene, V gene, CDR3 protein, CDR3 DNA. A D gene is named only where the DNA matches it firmly. Size is omitted from some rows. Given values are once, few, many or a class for expanded clones.

J: TRBJ2-6
length: 16
size: .
D: .
V: TRBV29-1
CDR3: CSVEFVGGSGANVLTF
DNA: TGCAGCGTTGAATTCGTGGGGGGCTCTGGGGCCAACGTCCTGACTTTC

J: TRBJ2-6
length: 21
size: .
D: TRBD1
V: TRBV7-3
CDR3: CASSSPGQGREWTTGANVLTF
DNA: TGTGCCAGCAGCTCACCGGGACAGGGACGCGAATGGACCACTGGGGCCAACGTCCTGACTTTC

J: TRBJ2-7
length: 15
size: .
D: TRBD2
V: TRBV9
CDR3: CASSVGTSGSYEQYF
DNA: TGTGCCAGCAGCGTTGGGACTAGCGGGAGCTACGAGCAGTACTTC

J: TRBJ1-2
length: 15
size: .
D: .
V: TRBV28
CDR3: CASSFTLLSNYGYTF
DNA: TGTGCCAGCAGTTTCACACTACTATCTAACTATGGCTACACCTTC

J: TRBJ2-1
length: 11
size: .
D: .
V: TRBV20-1
CDR3: CSARGRLEQFF
DNA: TGCAGTGCTAGGGGCCGCCTCGAGCAGTTCTTC

J: TRBJ2-4
length: 15
size: .
D: .
V: TRBV19
CDR3: CASSSSGLGENIQYF
DNA: TGTGCCAGTAGCTCCAGCGGGCTTGGGGAAAACATTCAGTACTTC

J: TRBJ1-5
length: 14
size: .
D: .
V: TRBV7-9
CDR3: CASSLGTNNQPQHF
DNA: TGTGCCAGCAGCTTGGGGACAAACAATCAGCCCCAGCATTTT

J: TRBJ2-7
length: 12
size: .
D: .
V: TRBV5-6
CDR3: CASSLATYEQYF
DNA: TGTGCCAGCAGCTTGGCCACCTACGAGCAGTACTTC

J: TRBJ2-5
length: 16
size: .
D: .
V: TRBV7-7
CDR3: CASSHGRSEILETQYF
DNA: TGTGCTAGCAGCCACGGCCGATCTGAAATATTGGAGACCCAGTACTTC

J: TRBJ2-3
length: 17
size: .
D: TRBD1
V: TRBV15
CDR3: CATLRGLGTGAGDTQYF
DNA: TGTGCCACCTTAAGAGGATTAGGGACAGGGGCTGGGGATACGCAGTATTTT

J: TRBJ1-1
length: 12
size: .
D: .
V: TRBV6-6
CDR3: CASSYLQGLTFF
DNA: TGTGCCAGCAGCTATCTACAGGGCCTAACTTTCTTT

J: TRBJ2-5
length: 13
size: .
D: .
V: TRBV6-6
CDR3: CASRPPASQTQYF
DNA: TGTGCCAGCAGACCCCCAGCGTCCCAGACCCAGTACTTC

J: TRBJ2-5
length: 14
size: few
D: .
V: TRBV19
CDR3: CASSIYRSGETQYF
DNA: TGTGCCAGTAGTATTTACAGGTCAGGGGAGACCCAGTACTTC

J: TRBJ2-1
length: 13
size: .
D: TRBD1
V: TRBV5-8
CDR3: CASITTSGTGQFF
DNA: TGTGCCAGCATAACAACCTCCGGGACAGGGCAGTTCTTC

J: TRBJ2-5
length: 13
size: .
D: .
V: TRBV28
CDR3: CASSLARVETQYF
DNA: TGTGCCAGCAGTTTAGCCCGGGTAGAGACCCAGTACTTC

J: TRBJ2-2
length: 15
size: .
D: TRBD2
V: TRBV5-4
CDR3: CASSFSGRHTGELFF
DNA: TGTGCCAGCAGCTTTAGCGGGAGGCACACCGGGGAGCTGTTTTTT

J: TRBJ2-1
length: 15
size: .
D: TRBD2
V: TRBV11-2
CDR3: CASRLAGLAYNEQFF
DNA: TGTGCCAGCAGACTCGCGGGACTAGCATACAATGAGCAGTTCTTC

J: TRBJ2-1
length: 14
size: .
D: .
V: TRBV5-8
CDR3: CASSLGNRYNEQFF
DNA: TGTGCCAGCAGCTTGGGGAACAGGTACAATGAGCAGTTCTTC

J: TRBJ1-1
length: 14
size: once
D: .
V: TRBV5-4
CDR3: CASSLEGGNTEAFF
DNA: TGTGCCAGCAGCTTGGAGGGCGGGAACACTGAAGCTTTCTTT

J: TRBJ2-3
length: 15
size: .
D: .
V: TRBV9
CDR3: CASSVGGLNTDTQYF
DNA: TGTGCCAGCAGCGTAGGAGGTCTCAACACAGATACGCAGTATTTT

J: TRBJ2-5
length: 16
size: .
D: TRBD1
V: TRBV15
CDR3: CATSRDETGVGETQYF
DNA: TGTGCCACCAGCAGAGATGAGACAGGGGTGGGAGAGACCCAGTACTTC

J: TRBJ1-4
length: 14
size: .
D: .
V: TRBV7-9
CDR3: CASSPGLKNEKLFF
DNA: TGTGCCAGCAGCCCGGGACTCAAAAATGAAAAACTGTTTTTT

J: TRBJ2-3
length: 14
size: few
D: .
V: TRBV18
CDR3: CASSPSTGTDTQYF
DNA: TGTGCCAGCTCACCCTCCACAGGGACAGATACGCAGTATTTT